This is a list of T cell receptor beta chains from one sample in a study of beta chain features in type 1 diabetes. Sequencing was performed with immunoSEQ multiplex PCR; in TCRdb, only in-frame clones are kept and a portion is missing. The top ten clones hold 0.07% to 0.095% of a sample with hundreds of thousands of clones, about 14% of them seen once. Sequenced input: naive CD4+ T cells from blood. The receptors here all came from a man aged 18 to 29 in good health. Both conserved end residues are trimmed from each CDR3. The D gene is left open where the match is weak.

cdr3_aa v_call d_call
ASSVSVGGGGRMNTGELF TRBV9 NA
ASSISQGAGEAF TRBV19 TRBD1
ASSLVGVSSYEQY TRBV5-1 NA
ASSLRTGDEKLF TRBV5-1 TRBD1
ASSLLGSAYEQY TRBV28 NA
ALSVSGGKNTEAF TRBV2 NA
ASSLGQGPNQPQH TRBV7-2 TRBD1
ASSPRQGRTDTQY TRBV19 TRBD1
ASSPLGLAGGQETQY TRBV18 TRBD2
ASSPNREDQPQH TRBV18 NA
ASSPQWESFGYT TRBV18 NA
SVDSSFYGYT TRBV29-1 NA
SVPKGRDTQY TRBV29-1 NA